Listed below are T cell receptor beta chains from one sample, sequenced in a study of CXCR3-negative and CXCR3-positive naive CD8 T cells. TCRdb reprocessed the 5' RACE reads and stores each CDR3 protein as one record, lacking DNA. There are about 130,000 distinct CDR3 sequences in the sample, with around 0.37% held by the top ten. The sequencing input was naive CXCR3+ CD8+ T cells from blood. The source of these receptors is a human donor in good health. Some clones in this sample may be carry-over from other donors' samples. Both conserved end residues are part of each CDR3.

V,J,CDR3
TRBV7-9,TRBJ2-1,CASSRTGVLNEPFF
TRBV7-9,TRBJ2-1,CASSLLSYEQFF
TRBV28,TRBJ2-1,CASSLPRNEQFF
TRBV29-1,TRBJ2-3,CSVEDRVMTSTDTQYF
TRBV6-6,TRBJ2-7,CASSYSSPSSYEQYF
TRBV7-9,TRBJ1-2,CASSLPVERYTF
TRBV28,TRBJ2-1,CASSPDRGHSEQFF
TRBV28,TRBJ2-2,CASSLLGLAGSGTGELFF
TRBV6-6,TRBJ2-3,CASSYGILGRITDTQYF
TRBV5-1,TRBJ1-2,CASSLGGPTGSGYTF
TRBV7-6,TRBJ2-7,CASSGDGSYEQYF
TRBV4-2,TRBJ2-1,CASSQESGVNEQFF
TRBV6-5,TRBJ1-2,CASSYYDRADGYTF
TRBV20-1,TRBJ2-5,CSARVGILAGEETQYF
TRBV20-1,TRBJ1-5,CSASPGRYNQPQHF
TRBV20-1,TRBJ2-4,CSAREVTENIQYF
TRBV7-2,TRBJ2-7,CASSGGLTYEQYF
TRBV7-9,TRBJ1-2,CASSLAQTPNYGYTF
TRBV7-9,TRBJ2-7,CASSLVSGASEQYF
TRBV7-9,TRBJ2-1,CASSLALSGIYNEQFF
TRBV27,TRBJ2-5,CASSPSSWTGETQYF
TRBV5-6,TRBJ2-7,CASSRDYEQYF
TRBV20-1,TRBJ2-1,CSASRRGQIYNEQFF
TRBV5-1,TRBJ1-2,CASSLEGKGGYTF
TRBV12-3/TRBV12-4,TRBJ2-1,CASSLTESSYNEQFF
TRBV29-1,TRBJ2-7,CSVEVLAGGKNEQYF
TRBV20-1,TRBJ2-7,CSARVAGSYEQYF
TRBV12-3/TRBV12-4,TRBJ2-5,CASSSMSTAAPDETQYF
TRBV27,TRBJ2-3,CASSPSSTSTDTQYF
TRBV28,TRBJ2-3,CASSLLWRGEVPDTQYF
TRBV6-5,TRBJ2-2,CASSFTRPGLTGELFF
TRBV7-9,TRBJ2-1,CASSLGTARNEQFF
TRBV20-1,TRBJ2-7,CSARDSGTSGPPYEQYF
TRBV7-9,TRBJ2-5,CASSPPVGTQYF
TRBV18,TRBJ1-4,CASSPRPGAVQEKLFF
TRBV29-1,TRBJ1-1,CSAPTGEGTEAFF
TRBV5-5,TRBJ1-1,CASSLADLNTEAFF
TRBV7-9,TRBJ2-1,CASSIDSYEQFF
TRBV7-9,TRBJ1-4,CASSSSGGATNEKLFF
TRBV28,TRBJ2-3,CASSSYHVGTDTQYF
TRBV7-6,TRBJ2-1,CASSFGTSGINEQFF
TRBV11-2,TRBJ2-5,CASGFGGVGETQYF
TRBV29-1,TRBJ1-2,CSAGTGGGYTF
TRBV5-1,TRBJ2-7,CASSLGLGGGYEQYF
TRBV7-3,TRBJ2-2,CASSLLGQGSGELFF
TRBV5-1,TRBJ1-1,CASSLDRANTEAFF
TRBV7-2,TRBJ2-1,CASSPPGTEHNEQFF
TRBV7-9,TRBJ1-1,CASSLGGTLNTEAFF
TRBV20-1,TRBJ2-1,CSATELAGFQATYNEQFF
TRBV5-4,TRBJ2-3,CASSFRREITDTQYF
TRBV4-3,TRBJ2-5,CASSQDEDSGETQYF
TRBV5-1,TRBJ2-1,CASSLSLGLAGYNEQFF
TRBV4-3,TRBJ2-7,CASSQVKGAEQYF
TRBV12-3/TRBV12-4,TRBJ2-1,CASRGLASEQFF
TRBV3-1,TRBJ2-1,CASSQTSRTTSEQFF
TRBV14,TRBJ2-7,CASSQDETREQYF